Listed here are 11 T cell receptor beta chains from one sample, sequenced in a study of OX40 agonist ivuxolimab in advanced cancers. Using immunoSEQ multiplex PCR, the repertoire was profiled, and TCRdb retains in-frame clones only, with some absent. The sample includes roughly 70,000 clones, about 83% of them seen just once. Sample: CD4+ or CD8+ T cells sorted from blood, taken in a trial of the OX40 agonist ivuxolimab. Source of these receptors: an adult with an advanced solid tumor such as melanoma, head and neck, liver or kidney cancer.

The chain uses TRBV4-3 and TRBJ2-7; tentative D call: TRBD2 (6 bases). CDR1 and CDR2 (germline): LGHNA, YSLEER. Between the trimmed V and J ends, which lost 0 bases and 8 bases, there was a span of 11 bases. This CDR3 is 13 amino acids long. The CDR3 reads CASSQDRAGKQYF. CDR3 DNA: TGCGCCAGCAGCCAAGATCGGGCGGGGAAGCAGTACTTC.

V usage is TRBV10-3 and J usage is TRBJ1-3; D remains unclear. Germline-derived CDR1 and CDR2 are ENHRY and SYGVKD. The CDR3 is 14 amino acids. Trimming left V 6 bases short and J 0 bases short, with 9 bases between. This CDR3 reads CAISTSFSGNTIYF. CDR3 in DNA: TGTGCCATCAGCACGAGCTTCTCTGGAAACACCATATATTTT.

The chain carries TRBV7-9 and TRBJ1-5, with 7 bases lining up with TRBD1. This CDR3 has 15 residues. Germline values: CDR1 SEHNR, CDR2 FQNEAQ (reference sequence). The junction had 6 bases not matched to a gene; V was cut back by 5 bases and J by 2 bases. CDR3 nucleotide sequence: TGTGCCAGCAGCGGAGGGACAGTCCGCAATCAGCCCCAGCATTTT. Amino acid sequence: CASSGGTVRNQPQHF.

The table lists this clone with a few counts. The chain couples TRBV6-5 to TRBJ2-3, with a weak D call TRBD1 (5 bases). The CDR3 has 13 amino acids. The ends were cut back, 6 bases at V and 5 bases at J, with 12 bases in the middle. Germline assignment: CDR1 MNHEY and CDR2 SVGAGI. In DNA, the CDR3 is TGTGCCAGCAGCCCGGCAGGGATAGATACGCAGTATTTT. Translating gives CASSPAGIDTQYF.

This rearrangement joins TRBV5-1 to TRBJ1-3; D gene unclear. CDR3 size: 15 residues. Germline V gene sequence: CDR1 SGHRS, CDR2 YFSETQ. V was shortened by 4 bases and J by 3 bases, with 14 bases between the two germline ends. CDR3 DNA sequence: TGCGCCAGCAGCCCCTGGATAACTGGTGGAAACACCATATATTTT. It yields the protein CASSPWITGGNTIYF.

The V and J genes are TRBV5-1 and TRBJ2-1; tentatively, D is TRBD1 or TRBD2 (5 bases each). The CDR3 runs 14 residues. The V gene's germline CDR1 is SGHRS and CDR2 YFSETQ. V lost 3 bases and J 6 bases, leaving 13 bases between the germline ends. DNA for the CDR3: TGCGCCAGCAGCTCCCGGGACCCCTCCAATGAGCAGTTCTTC. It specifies CASSSRDPSNEQFF.

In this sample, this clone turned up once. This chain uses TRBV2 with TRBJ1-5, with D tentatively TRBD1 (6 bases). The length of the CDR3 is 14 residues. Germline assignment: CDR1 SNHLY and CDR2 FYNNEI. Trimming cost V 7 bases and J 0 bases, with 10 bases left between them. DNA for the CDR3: TGTGCCAGCACCACGGACAGTAGCAATCAGCCCCAGCATTTT. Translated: CASTTDSSNQPQHF.

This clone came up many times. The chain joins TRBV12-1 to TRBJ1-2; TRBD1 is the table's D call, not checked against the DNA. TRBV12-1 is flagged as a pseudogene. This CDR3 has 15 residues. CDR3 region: CASRLNQGMSLGYTF. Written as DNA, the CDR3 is TGTGCCAGCAGGTTAAACCAGGGTATGTCGTTAGGCTACACCTTC.

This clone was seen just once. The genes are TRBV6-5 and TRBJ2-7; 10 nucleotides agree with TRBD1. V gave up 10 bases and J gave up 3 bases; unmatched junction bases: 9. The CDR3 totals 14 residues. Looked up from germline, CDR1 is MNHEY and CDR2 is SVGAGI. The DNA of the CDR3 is TGTGCCACCGCGGTGGGGGACAGGGGCTACGAGCAGTACTTC. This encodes CATAVGDRGYEQYF.

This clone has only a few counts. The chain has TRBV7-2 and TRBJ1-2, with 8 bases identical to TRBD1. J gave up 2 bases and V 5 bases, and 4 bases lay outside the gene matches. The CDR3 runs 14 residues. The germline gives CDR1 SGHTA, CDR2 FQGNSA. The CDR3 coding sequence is TGTGCCAGCAGCCCACGACAGGGGAACTATGGCTACACCTTC. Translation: CASSPRQGNYGYTF.

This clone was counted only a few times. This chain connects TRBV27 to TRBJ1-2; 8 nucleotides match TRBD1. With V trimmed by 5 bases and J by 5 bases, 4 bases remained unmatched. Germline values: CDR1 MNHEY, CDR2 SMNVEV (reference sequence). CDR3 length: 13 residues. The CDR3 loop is CASSDRGLYGYTF. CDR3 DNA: TGTGCCAGCAGTGACAGGGGACTTTATGGCTACACCTTC.